This entry concerns a single T cell receptor (beta chain). This specimen comes from a study of control samples from healthy donors and cancer patients. Here immunoSEQ multiplex PCR was the method, and the copy in TCRdb shows in-frame clones only, minus some. The sample comprises 150,000 to 200,000 clones, 91% of which are singletons, and roughly 2.1% rests with the top ten. Trimming cost V 2 bases and J 5 bases; bases outside gene matches: 16. This CDR3 is 19 amino acids long. Germline V gene lookup returns CDR1 SGHKS and CDR2 YYEKEE (reference sequence). Specimen: blood. This receptor was identified in a middle-aged woman in good health. The J gene is TRBJ2-3, the V gene TRBV5-5; 11 bases fit TRBD1. The CDR3 sequence is CASSFPGTGGFLKGDTQYF. The DNA for the CDR3 is TGTGCCAGCAGCTTCCCCGGGACAGGGGGTTTCCTTAAGGGAGATACGCAGTATTTT.